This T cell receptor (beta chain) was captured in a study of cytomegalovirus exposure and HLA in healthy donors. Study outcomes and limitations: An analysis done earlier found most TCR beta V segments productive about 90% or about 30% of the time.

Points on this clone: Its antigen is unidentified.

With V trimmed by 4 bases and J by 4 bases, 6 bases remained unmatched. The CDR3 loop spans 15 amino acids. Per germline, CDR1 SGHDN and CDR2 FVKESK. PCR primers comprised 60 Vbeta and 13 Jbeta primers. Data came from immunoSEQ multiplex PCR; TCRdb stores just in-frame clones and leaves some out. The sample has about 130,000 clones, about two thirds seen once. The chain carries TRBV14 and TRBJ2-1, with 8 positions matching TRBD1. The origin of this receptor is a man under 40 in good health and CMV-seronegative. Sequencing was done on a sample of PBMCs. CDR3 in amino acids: CASSPRTGTYNEQFF. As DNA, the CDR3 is TGTGCCAGCAGCCCTCGGACAGGGACGTACAATGAGCAGTTCTTC.